A selection of T cell receptor beta chains follows, all from one sample in a study of CD8+ T cells in alopecia areata. The table came from immunoSEQ multiplex PCR; TCRdb's copy has only in-frame clones and leaves some out. The table shows over 150,000 clones, with roughly three fifths occurring only once. Sequencing was done on a sample of CD8+ T cells sorted from blood. The receptors stem from a human donor in good health. The CDR3 runs from the conserved cysteine through the conserved F or W. A D gene is named only where the DNA matches it firmly. Where a row states a size, it is once, few, many or the class of an expanded clone; other rows omit it.

d_call: .; j_call: TRBJ2-2; clone_size: .; v_call: TRBV5-1; cdr3_nt: TGCGCCAGCAGCTTCGGAGGGGCCGGGGAGCTGTTTTTT; cdr3_aa: CASSFGGAGELFF
d_call: TRBD2; j_call: TRBJ2-3; clone_size: few; v_call: TRBV29-1; cdr3_nt: TGCAGCGCCCATAGCGGGAGCCGAGATACGCAGTATTTT; cdr3_aa: CSAHSGSRDTQYF
d_call: TRBD1; j_call: TRBJ2-7; clone_size: .; v_call: TRBV4-1; cdr3_nt: TGCGCCAGCAGCCAGACCGGGACAGGGGATATCGAGCAGTACTTC; cdr3_aa: CASSQTGTGDIEQYF
d_call: .; j_call: TRBJ1-1; clone_size: few; v_call: TRBV6-5; cdr3_nt: TGTGCCAGCAGTTACTCCGGACAGTTGAACACTGAAGCTTTCTTT; cdr3_aa: CASSYSGQLNTEAFF
d_call: TRBD2; j_call: TRBJ2-1; clone_size: .; v_call: TRBV7-9; cdr3_nt: TGTGCCAGCAGCGCGGGAGGCGGGACTAGCGGGGGGGACAAAGAGCAGTTCTTC; cdr3_aa: CASSAGGGTSGGDKEQFF
d_call: .; j_call: TRBJ2-7; clone_size: .; v_call: TRBV29-1; cdr3_nt: TGCAGCGTTGAAGAGGCAGCATACGAGCAGTACTTC; cdr3_aa: CSVEEAAYEQYF
d_call: .; j_call: TRBJ2-7; clone_size: .; v_call: TRBV2; cdr3_nt: TGTGCCAGCAGTGGGGATAGGTCTCTTGCCGAGCAGTACTTC; cdr3_aa: CASSGDRSLAEQYF
d_call: .; j_call: TRBJ1-5; clone_size: .; v_call: TRBV23-1; cdr3_nt: TGCGCCAGCAGCCGTCCCCCCCCGCCCCAGCATTTT; cdr3_aa: CASSRPPPPQHF
d_call: .; j_call: TRBJ2-1; clone_size: .; v_call: TRBV6-5; cdr3_nt: TGTGCCAGCAGTTACGCGGAAGTTGGTGAGCAGTTCTTC; cdr3_aa: CASSYAEVGEQFF
d_call: .; j_call: TRBJ2-5; clone_size: .; v_call: TRBV6-5; cdr3_nt: TGTGCCAGCAGCCCACAGGAACAAGAGACCCAGTACTTC; cdr3_aa: CASSPQEQETQYF
d_call: TRBD2; j_call: TRBJ2-7; clone_size: .; v_call: TRBV6-1; cdr3_nt: TGTGCCAGCACCTGGGCGGGGGATGGATACGAGCAGTACTTC; cdr3_aa: CASTWAGDGYEQYF
d_call: TRBD1; j_call: TRBJ2-3; clone_size: many; v_call: TRBV15; cdr3_nt: TGTGCCACCAGCATCCGGGACAGGGGGCCCACAGATACGCAGTATTTT; cdr3_aa: CATSIRDRGPTDTQYF
d_call: TRBD1; j_call: TRBJ2-2; clone_size: .; v_call: TRBV2; cdr3_nt: TGTGCCAGCAGGGCCCCGGACAGGGTTTGGGAGCTGTTTTTT; cdr3_aa: CASRAPDRVWELFF
d_call: TRBD1; j_call: TRBJ1-1; clone_size: few; v_call: TRBV14; cdr3_nt: TGTGCCAGCAGCCCCAGGGGGTTCACTGAAGCTTTCTTT; cdr3_aa: CASSPRGFTEAFF
d_call: .; j_call: TRBJ2-1; clone_size: .; v_call: TRBV5-1; cdr3_nt: TGCGCCACCCGAGAGGGTCGGGACAATGAGCAGTTCTTC; cdr3_aa: CATREGRDNEQFF
d_call: TRBD1; j_call: TRBJ1-2; clone_size: .; v_call: TRBV29-1; cdr3_nt: TGCAGCGTTGAAGGAATATCGGGACAGGGGTATGGCTACACCTTC; cdr3_aa: CSVEGISGQGYGYTF
d_call: TRBD1; j_call: TRBJ2-7; clone_size: .; v_call: TRBV11-2; cdr3_nt: TGTGCCAGCAGCCCTCGGACAGGGAGCTCCTACGAGCAGTACTTC; cdr3_aa: CASSPRTGSSYEQYF
d_call: .; j_call: TRBJ1-4; clone_size: .; v_call: TRBV25-1; cdr3_nt: TGTGCCAGCAGTGAATACAGTCTTAATGAAAAACTGTTTTTT; cdr3_aa: CASSEYSLNEKLFF
d_call: .; j_call: TRBJ1-2; clone_size: .; v_call: TRBV6-4; cdr3_nt: TGTGCCAGCAGTGACTCCACTTACGGGTATGGCTACACCTTC; cdr3_aa: CASSDSTYGYGYTF
d_call: TRBD1; j_call: TRBJ1-1; clone_size: .; v_call: TRBV9; cdr3_nt: TGTGCCAGCAGCGATGCTATCGAGGGGGCGAACACTGAAGCTTTCTTT; cdr3_aa: CASSDAIEGANTEAFF
d_call: .; j_call: TRBJ1-2; clone_size: .; v_call: TRBV7-9; cdr3_nt: TGTGCCAGCAGCTTTGCAGGGTCCACATATGGCTACACCTTC; cdr3_aa: CASSFAGSTYGYTF
d_call: .; j_call: TRBJ2-5; clone_size: few; v_call: TRBV6-6; cdr3_nt: TGTGCCAGCAGCCGCAGGGAACAAGAGACCCAGTACTTC; cdr3_aa: CASSRREQETQYF
d_call: TRBD2; j_call: TRBJ2-1; clone_size: .; v_call: TRBV30; cdr3_nt: TGTGCCTGGAAATCTAGCGGGGGCTACAATGAGCAGTTCTTC; cdr3_aa: CAWKSSGGYNEQFF
d_call: .; j_call: TRBJ1-2; clone_size: .; v_call: TRBV5-1; cdr3_nt: TGCGCCAGGACGGAATATGGCTACACCTTC; cdr3_aa: CARTEYGYTF
d_call: TRBD2; j_call: TRBJ2-7; clone_size: .; v_call: TRBV19; cdr3_nt: TGTGCCAGTAGTCCTGGGACTAGCGGGGGTTACGAGCAGTACTTC; cdr3_aa: CASSPGTSGGYEQYF
d_call: TRBD2; j_call: TRBJ2-3; clone_size: .; v_call: TRBV25-1; cdr3_nt: TGTGCCAGCAGTCAATCCCAGGTAGCGGGGGTCACAGATACGCAGTATTTT; cdr3_aa: CASSQSQVAGVTDTQYF
d_call: TRBD1; j_call: TRBJ2-7; clone_size: few; v_call: TRBV4-2; cdr3_nt: TGTGCCAGCAGCCAGGATCCCGGGACAGGGAAATACGAGCAGTACTTC; cdr3_aa: CASSQDPGTGKYEQYF
d_call: .; j_call: TRBJ1-1; clone_size: .; v_call: TRBV5-1; cdr3_nt: TGCGCCAGCAGCCGGACAGTGAACACTGAAGCTTTCTTT; cdr3_aa: CASSRTVNTEAFF
d_call: .; j_call: TRBJ1-5; clone_size: .; v_call: TRBV5-6; cdr3_nt: TGTGCCAGCAGCCCCCCAAAGACCCTAAGCAATCAGCCCCAGCATTTT; cdr3_aa: CASSPPKTLSNQPQHF
d_call: TRBD2; j_call: TRBJ2-1; clone_size: .; v_call: TRBV4-1; cdr3_nt: TGCGCCAGCAGCCACCCTAGCGGGGGAGCCAATGAGCAGTTCTTC; cdr3_aa: CASSHPSGGANEQFF
d_call: TRBD2; j_call: TRBJ2-3; clone_size: .; v_call: TRBV29-1; cdr3_nt: TGCAGCGGCGTACTAGCGGGGGCCCCAGATACGCAGTATTTT; cdr3_aa: CSGVLAGAPDTQYF
d_call: .; j_call: TRBJ1-1; clone_size: .; v_call: TRBV18; cdr3_nt: TGTGCCAGCTCATCGACAGACCCTGAAGCTTTCTTT; cdr3_aa: CASSSTDPEAFF
d_call: .; j_call: TRBJ1-2; clone_size: few; v_call: TRBV29-1; cdr3_nt: TGCAGCGTCGTCGCCGGGACGGATAACTATGGCTACACCTTC; cdr3_aa: CSVVAGTDNYGYTF
d_call: .; j_call: TRBJ1-1; clone_size: .; v_call: TRBV13; cdr3_nt: TGTGCCAGCAGCCCGCTAGGAAGAGACACTGAAGCTTTCTTT; cdr3_aa: CASSPLGRDTEAFF
d_call: .; j_call: TRBJ1-1; clone_size: .; v_call: TRBV7-9; cdr3_nt: TGTGCCAGCAGCCTAACCGGGGCGAACACTGAAGCTTTCTTT; cdr3_aa: CASSLTGANTEAFF
d_call: .; j_call: TRBJ1-5; clone_size: .; v_call: TRBV15; cdr3_nt: TGTGCCACCAGTCACATCTTCAGCAATCAGCCCCAGCATTTT; cdr3_aa: CATSHIFSNQPQHF
d_call: TRBD1; j_call: TRBJ1-5; clone_size: .; v_call: TRBV28; cdr3_nt: TGTGCCAGCAGTACCGCTCGGACAGGCCTCCGGGCTCAGCCCCAGCATTTT; cdr3_aa: CASSTARTGLRAQPQHF
d_call: .; j_call: TRBJ1-2; clone_size: .; v_call: TRBV27; cdr3_nt: TGTGCCAGCAGTTTTAGTATGCAGGAGCTTGGCTACACCTTC; cdr3_aa: CASSFSMQELGYTF
d_call: .; j_call: TRBJ2-1; clone_size: .; v_call: TRBV5-1; cdr3_nt: TGCGCCAGCAGCCCCGGAGGGGTTGCCTCCTACAATGAGCAGTTCTTC; cdr3_aa: CASSPGGVASYNEQFF
d_call: TRBD1; j_call: TRBJ1-2; clone_size: .; v_call: TRBV29-1; cdr3_nt: TGCAGCGTTCACAGGGGGTCCGACGGCTACACCTTC; cdr3_aa: CSVHRGSDGYTF
d_call: TRBD1; j_call: TRBJ2-1; clone_size: few; v_call: TRBV29-1; cdr3_nt: TGCAGCGTTGATACGGCCGGGACAGGGTACAATGAGCAGTTCTTC; cdr3_aa: CSVDTAGTGYNEQFF
d_call: .; j_call: TRBJ2-3; clone_size: .; v_call: TRBV4-1; cdr3_nt: TGCGCCAGCACCCACCGGGCAGGGACGAGCACAGATACGCAGTATTTT; cdr3_aa: CASTHRAGTSTDTQYF
d_call: TRBD2; j_call: TRBJ2-3; clone_size: .; v_call: TRBV11-2; cdr3_nt: TGTGCCAGCAGCTTAGCCCCGGGGGGGTCCTGGGGCACAGATACGCAGTATTTT; cdr3_aa: CASSLAPGGSWGTDTQYF
d_call: .; j_call: TRBJ2-1; clone_size: .; v_call: TRBV5-1; cdr3_nt: TGCGCCAGCAGCTTGAGCAATGAGCAGTTCTTC; cdr3_aa: CASSLSNEQFF
d_call: TRBD2; j_call: TRBJ2-5; clone_size: .; v_call: TRBV2; cdr3_nt: TGTGCCAGCAGTGAAGGCGGGGGGGCCACGGAGACCCAGTACTTC; cdr3_aa: CASSEGGGATETQYF
d_call: TRBD2; j_call: TRBJ2-2; clone_size: .; v_call: TRBV7-9; cdr3_nt: TGTGCCAGCAGCGGAGTGGTACGGGAGGGCCAAGGGGAGCTGTTTTTT; cdr3_aa: CASSGVVREGQGELFF
d_call: .; j_call: TRBJ1-1; clone_size: .; v_call: TRBV29-1; cdr3_nt: TGCAGCGTGTCGGTAGGGAACACTGAAGCTTTCTTT; cdr3_aa: CSVSVGNTEAFF
d_call: TRBD1; j_call: TRBJ2-1; clone_size: .; v_call: TRBV5-1; cdr3_nt: TGCGCCAGCAGATCGACAGGGGGGGAGCAGTTCTTC; cdr3_aa: CASRSTGGEQFF
d_call: TRBD1; j_call: TRBJ2-7; clone_size: .; v_call: TRBV4-1; cdr3_nt: TGCGCCAGCAGCCAAGTTCGGACAGGTACCTACGAGCAGTACTTC; cdr3_aa: CASSQVRTGTYEQYF
d_call: .; j_call: TRBJ2-7; clone_size: .; v_call: TRBV5-1; cdr3_nt: TGCGCCAGCAGCTTGGTTGGGCAGGGGCCCTACGAGCAGTACTTC; cdr3_aa: CASSLVGQGPYEQYF
d_call: TRBD1; j_call: TRBJ1-1; clone_size: .; v_call: TRBV25-1; cdr3_nt: TGTGCCAGCAGCCCCGACAGGGTAGAAGCTTTCTTT; cdr3_aa: CASSPDRVEAFF
d_call: .; j_call: TRBJ2-7; clone_size: .; v_call: TRBV29-1; cdr3_nt: TGCAGCGTTGAAATGAAGGATTACGAGCAGTACTTC; cdr3_aa: CSVEMKDYEQYF
d_call: .; j_call: TRBJ1-2; clone_size: .; v_call: TRBV5-1; cdr3_nt: TGCGCCAGCAGCCAAGACAGAGGCTACACCTTC; cdr3_aa: CASSQDRGYTF
d_call: .; j_call: TRBJ2-3; clone_size: .; v_call: TRBV7-9; cdr3_nt: TGTGCCAGCAGCTTAGGGGACAACACAGATACGCAGTATTTT; cdr3_aa: CASSLGDNTDTQYF